This T cell receptor (beta chain) was identified during a study of cytomegalovirus exposure and HLA in healthy donors. Overall study findings and caveats: As a later analysis revealed, the rate of TCR association differed by HLA locus, with DRB1 most and HLA-C fewest. The listing of 160 or so TCR beta chains classed them as cytomegalovirus-associated.

13 Jbeta primers and 60 Vbeta primers were used for the PCR. The data were produced by immunoSEQ multiplex PCR, yet TCRdb's version contains in-frame clones alone and is incomplete. The sample includes around 86,000 clones, 70% to 85% of them seen just once. A remark on this clone: Antigen specificity is unknown.

The CDR3 runs 14 residues. Sequencing input: PBMCs. J is TRBJ2-7 and V is TRBV21-1; the table gives TRBD1 as D, unverified against the DNA. TRBV21-1 is shown as a pseudogene. The receptor was isolated from a man over 45 in good health and CMV-seropositive. The CDR3 sequence: CASSRRQGTHEQYF. The CDR3 nucleotides read TGTGCCAGCAGCAGACGACAGGGGACGCACGAGCAGTACTTC.